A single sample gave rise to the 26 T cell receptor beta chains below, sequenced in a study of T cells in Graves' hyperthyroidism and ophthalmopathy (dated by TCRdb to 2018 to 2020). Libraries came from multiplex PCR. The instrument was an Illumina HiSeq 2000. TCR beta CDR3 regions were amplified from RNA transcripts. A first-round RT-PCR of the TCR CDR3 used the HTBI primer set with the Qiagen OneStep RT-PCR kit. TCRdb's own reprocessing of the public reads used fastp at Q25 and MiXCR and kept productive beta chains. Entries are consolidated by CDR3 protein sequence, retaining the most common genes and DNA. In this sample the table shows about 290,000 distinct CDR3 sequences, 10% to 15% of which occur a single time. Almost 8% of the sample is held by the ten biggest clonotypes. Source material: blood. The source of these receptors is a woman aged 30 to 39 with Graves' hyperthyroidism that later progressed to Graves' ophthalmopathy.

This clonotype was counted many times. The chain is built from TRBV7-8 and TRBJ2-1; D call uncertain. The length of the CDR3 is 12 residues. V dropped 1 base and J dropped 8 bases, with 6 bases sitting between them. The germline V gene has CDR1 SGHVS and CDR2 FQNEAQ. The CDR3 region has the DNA TGTGCCAGCAGCTTAGTTTTCTATGAGCAGTTCTTC. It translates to CASSLVFYEQFF.

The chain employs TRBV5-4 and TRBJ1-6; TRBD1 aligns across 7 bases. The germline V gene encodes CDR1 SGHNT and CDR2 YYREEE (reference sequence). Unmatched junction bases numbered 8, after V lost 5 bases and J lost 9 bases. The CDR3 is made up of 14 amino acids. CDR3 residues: CASSATGEASPLHF. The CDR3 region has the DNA TGTGCCAGCAGTGCCACAGGGGAGGCTTCACCCCTCCACTTT.

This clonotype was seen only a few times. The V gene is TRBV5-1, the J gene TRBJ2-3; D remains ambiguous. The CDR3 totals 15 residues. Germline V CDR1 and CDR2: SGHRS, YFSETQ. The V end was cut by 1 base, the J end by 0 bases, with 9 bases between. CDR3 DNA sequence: TGCGCCAGCAGCTTGAAGGCTGGGAGCACAGATACGCAGTATTTT. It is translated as CASSLKAGSTDTQYF.

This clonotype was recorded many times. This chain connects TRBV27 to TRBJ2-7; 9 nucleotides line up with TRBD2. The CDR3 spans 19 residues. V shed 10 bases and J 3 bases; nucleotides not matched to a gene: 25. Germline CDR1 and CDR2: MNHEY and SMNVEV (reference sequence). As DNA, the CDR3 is TGTGCCACCGCCTCGGGGGGCGGCGGGAGGGCCAAGGTCAGCTACGAGCAGTACTTC. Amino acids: CATASGGGGRAKVSYEQYF.

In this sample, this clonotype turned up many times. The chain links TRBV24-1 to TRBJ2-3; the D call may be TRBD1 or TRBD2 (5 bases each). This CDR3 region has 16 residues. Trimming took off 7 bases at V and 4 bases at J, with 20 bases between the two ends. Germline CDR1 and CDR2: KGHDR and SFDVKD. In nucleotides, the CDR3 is TGTGCCACCAGCGATGGATTAGAGGGGCGAGCAGATACGCAGTATTTT. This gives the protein CATSDGLEGRADTQYF.

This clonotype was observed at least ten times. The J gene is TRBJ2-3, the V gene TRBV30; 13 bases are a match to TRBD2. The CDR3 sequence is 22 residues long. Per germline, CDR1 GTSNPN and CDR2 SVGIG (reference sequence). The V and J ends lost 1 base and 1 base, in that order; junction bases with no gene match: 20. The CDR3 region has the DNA TGTGCCTGGAGTGGGGGGACCTTACATTTGAGGACTAGCGGGAGACGCACAGATACGCAGTATTTT. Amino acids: CAWSGGTLHLRTSGRRTDTQYF.

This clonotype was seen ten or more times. The CDR3 sequence is CASSPMDSYNEQFF. Here the CDR3 DNA reads TGTGCCAGCTCACCGATGGACTCCTACAATGAGCAGTTCTTC. The genes are TRBV18 and TRBJ2-1, with D hard to call. Trimming took off 3 bases at V and 0 bases at J, with 6 bases between the two ends. This CDR3 has 14 amino acids. Per germline, CDR1 KGHSH and CDR2 LQKENI.

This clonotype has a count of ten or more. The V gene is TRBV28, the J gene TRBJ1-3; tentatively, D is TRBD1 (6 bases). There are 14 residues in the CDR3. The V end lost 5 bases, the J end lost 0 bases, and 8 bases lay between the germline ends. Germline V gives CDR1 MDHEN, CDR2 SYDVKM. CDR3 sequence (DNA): TGTGCCAGCAGTAGGACAGCCTCTGGAAACACCATATATTTT. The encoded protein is CASSRTASGNTIYF.

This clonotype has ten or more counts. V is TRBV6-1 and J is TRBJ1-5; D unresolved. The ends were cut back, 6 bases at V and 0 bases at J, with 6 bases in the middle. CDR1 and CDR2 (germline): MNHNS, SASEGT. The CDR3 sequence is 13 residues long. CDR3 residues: CASRWSSNQPQHF. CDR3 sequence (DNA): TGTGCCAGCAGGTGGAGTAGCAATCAGCCCCAGCATTTT.

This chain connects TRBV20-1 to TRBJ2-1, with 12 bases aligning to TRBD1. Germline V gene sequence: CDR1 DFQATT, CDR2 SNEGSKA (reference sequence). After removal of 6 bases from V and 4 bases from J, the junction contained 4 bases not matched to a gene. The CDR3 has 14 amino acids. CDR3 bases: TGCAGTGCCCCGGGACAGGGGGCGTACAATGAGCAGTTCTTC. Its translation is CSAPGQGAYNEQFF.

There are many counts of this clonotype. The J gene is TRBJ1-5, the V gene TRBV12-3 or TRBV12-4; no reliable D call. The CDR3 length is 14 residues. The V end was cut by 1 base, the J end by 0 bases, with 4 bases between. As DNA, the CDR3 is TGTGCCAGCAGTTTAGAGGCTAGCAATCAGCCCCAGCATTTT. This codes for CASSLEASNQPQHF.

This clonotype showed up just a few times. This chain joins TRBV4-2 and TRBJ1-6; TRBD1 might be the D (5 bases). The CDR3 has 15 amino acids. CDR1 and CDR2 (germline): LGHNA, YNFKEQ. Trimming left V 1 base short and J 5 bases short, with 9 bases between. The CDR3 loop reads CASSQVAGDNSPLHF. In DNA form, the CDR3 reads TGTGCCAGCAGCCAAGTCGCGGGGGATAATTCACCCCTCCACTTT.

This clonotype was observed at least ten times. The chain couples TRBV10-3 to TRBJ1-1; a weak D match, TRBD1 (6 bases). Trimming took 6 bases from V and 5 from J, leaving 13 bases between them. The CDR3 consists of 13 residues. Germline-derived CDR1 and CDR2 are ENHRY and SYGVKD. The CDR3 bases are TGTGCCATCAGCGGCGGCCAGGGGACTGAAGCTTTCTTT. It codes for CAISGGQGTEAFF.

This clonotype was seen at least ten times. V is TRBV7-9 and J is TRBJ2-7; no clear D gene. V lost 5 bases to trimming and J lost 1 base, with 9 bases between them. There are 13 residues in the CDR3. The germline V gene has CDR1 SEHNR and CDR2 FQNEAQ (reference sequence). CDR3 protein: CASSPPVSYEQYF. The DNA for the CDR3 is TGTGCCAGCAGCCCCCCGGTATCCTACGAGCAGTACTTC.

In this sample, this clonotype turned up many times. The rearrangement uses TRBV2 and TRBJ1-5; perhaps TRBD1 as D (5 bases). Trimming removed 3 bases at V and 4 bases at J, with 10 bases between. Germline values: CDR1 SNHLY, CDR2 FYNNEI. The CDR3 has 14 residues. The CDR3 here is CASSDRVGNQPQHF. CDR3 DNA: TGTGCCAGCAGTGACAGGGTAGGGAATCAGCCCCAGCATTTT.

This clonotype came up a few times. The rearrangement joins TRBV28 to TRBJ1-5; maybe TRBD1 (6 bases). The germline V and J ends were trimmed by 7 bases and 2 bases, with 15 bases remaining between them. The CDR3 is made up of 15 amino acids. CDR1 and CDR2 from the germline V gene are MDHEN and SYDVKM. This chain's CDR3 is CASTMGGGRNQPQHF. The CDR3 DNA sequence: TGTGCCAGCACCATGGGAGGGGGACGCAATCAGCCCCAGCATTTT.

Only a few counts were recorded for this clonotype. CDR3 sequence reads: CSARRLSSGLAGAGELFF. Here the CDR3 DNA reads TGCAGTGCTAGGCGCCTATCATCGGGACTAGCGGGAGCCGGGGAGCTGTTTTTT. This sequence joins TRBV20-1 and TRBJ2-2; TRBD2 matches 14 bases. Germline loops: CDR1 DFQATT, CDR2 SNEGSKA (reference sequence). Unmatched junction bases numbered 12, after V lost 3 bases and J lost 6 bases. This CDR3 contains 18 residues.

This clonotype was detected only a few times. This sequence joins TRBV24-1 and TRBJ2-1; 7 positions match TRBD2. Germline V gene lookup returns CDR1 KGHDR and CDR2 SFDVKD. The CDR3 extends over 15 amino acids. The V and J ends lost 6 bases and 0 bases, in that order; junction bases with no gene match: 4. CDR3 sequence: CATSKRGSSYNEQFF. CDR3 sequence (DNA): TGTGCCACCAGTAAGCGGGGCAGCTCCTACAATGAGCAGTTCTTC.

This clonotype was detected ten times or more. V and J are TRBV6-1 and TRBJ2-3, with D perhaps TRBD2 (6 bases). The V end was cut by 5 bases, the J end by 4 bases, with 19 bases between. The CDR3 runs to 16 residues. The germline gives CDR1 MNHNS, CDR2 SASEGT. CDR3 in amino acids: CASSYGEAYNADTQYF. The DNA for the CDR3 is TGTGCCAGCAGTTACGGGGAGGCCTATAACGCAGATACGCAGTATTTT.

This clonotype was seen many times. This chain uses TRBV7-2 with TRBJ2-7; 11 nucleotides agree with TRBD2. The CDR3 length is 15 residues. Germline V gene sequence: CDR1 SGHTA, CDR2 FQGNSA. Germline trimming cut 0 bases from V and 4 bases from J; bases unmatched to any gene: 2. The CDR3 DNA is TGTGCCAGCAGCTTAGCGCTAGCGGGAGGATACGAGCAGTACTTC. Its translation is CASSLALAGGYEQYF.

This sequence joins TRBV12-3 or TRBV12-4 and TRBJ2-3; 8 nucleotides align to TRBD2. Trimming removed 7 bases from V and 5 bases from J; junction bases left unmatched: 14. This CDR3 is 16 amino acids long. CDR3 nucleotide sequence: TGTGCCAGCACCCTCGGCTCGGGTCTAGCGGGAGATACGCAGTATTTT. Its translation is CASTLGSGLAGDTQYF.

CDR3 DNA sequence: TGTGCCAGCAGCCCCGGGACAGTGGTGACTAGCGGGGGCGGAGAGCAGTTCTTC. Translation: CASSPGTVVTSGGGEQFF. The chain couples TRBV6-7 to TRBJ2-1, with 12 nucleotides matching TRBD2. TRBV6-7 is designated an ORF whose function remains uncertain. This CDR3 has 18 residues. V gave up 6 bases and J gave up 10 bases; unmatched junction bases: 19.

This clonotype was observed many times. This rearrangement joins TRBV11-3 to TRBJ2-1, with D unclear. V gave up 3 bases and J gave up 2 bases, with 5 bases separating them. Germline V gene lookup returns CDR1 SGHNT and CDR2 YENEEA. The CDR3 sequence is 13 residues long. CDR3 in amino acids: CASSLTPYNEQFF. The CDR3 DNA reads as TGTGCCAGCAGCTTGACACCCTACAATGAGCAGTTCTTC. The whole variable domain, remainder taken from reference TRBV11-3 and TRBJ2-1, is EAGVVQSPRYKIIEKKQPVAFWCNPISGHNTLYWYLQNLGQGPELLIRYENEEAVDDSQLPKDRFSAERLKGVDSTLKIQPAELGDSAVYLCASSLTPYNEQFFGPGTRLTVL.

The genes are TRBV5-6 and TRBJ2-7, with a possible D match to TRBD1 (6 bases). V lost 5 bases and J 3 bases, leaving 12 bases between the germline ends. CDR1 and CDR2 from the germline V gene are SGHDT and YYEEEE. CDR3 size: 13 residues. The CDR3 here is CASSLDRNYEQYF. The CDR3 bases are TGTGCCAGCAGTCTGGACAGAAACTACGAGCAGTACTTC.

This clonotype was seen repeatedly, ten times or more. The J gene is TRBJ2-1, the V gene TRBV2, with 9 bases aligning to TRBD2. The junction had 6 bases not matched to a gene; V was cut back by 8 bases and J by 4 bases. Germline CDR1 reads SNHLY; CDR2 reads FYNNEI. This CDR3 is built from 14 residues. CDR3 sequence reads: CASRIAGEYNEQFF. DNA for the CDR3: TGTGCCAGCCGTATAGCGGGAGAGTACAATGAGCAGTTCTTC.

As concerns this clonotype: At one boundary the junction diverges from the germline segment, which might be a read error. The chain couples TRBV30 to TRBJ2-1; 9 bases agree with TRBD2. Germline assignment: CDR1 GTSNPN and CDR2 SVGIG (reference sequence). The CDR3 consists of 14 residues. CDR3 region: CAWSYGLAHNEQSF. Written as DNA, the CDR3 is TGTGCCTGGAGCTACGGACTAGCGCACAATGAGCAGTCCTTC.